The 22 T cell receptor beta chains given below trace back to one sample, sequenced in a study of naive and memory T cell subsets. An oligonucleotide containing a UMI was ligated to the 3' end of TCR cDNA. Amplification of ligated cDNA took four PCR rounds with SP2 and nested alpha and beta constant primers. Using its own MiXCR run on the 5' RACE reads, TCRdb lists one record per CDR3 protein. The sample records 56,000 or so distinct CDR3 sequences, about 8.3% being singletons. These TCRs come from a female donor in good health.

This chain connects TRBV24-1 to TRBJ2-3; D remains ambiguous. The CDR3 extends over 14 amino acids. In germline, CDR1 is KGHDR, CDR2 SFDVKD. V shed 3 bases and J shed 3 bases, with 9 bases lying between them. Here the CDR3 DNA reads TGTGCCACCAGTGATACCGAAAAGACAGATACGCAGTATTTT. It is translated as CATSDTEKTDTQYF.

This clonotype was detected many times. This chain uses TRBV20-1 with TRBJ1-1; weak D call: TRBD1 (6 bases). The CDR3 is 13 residues long. V lost 3 bases and J lost 5, with 13 bases in between. From germline, CDR1 is DFQATT and CDR2 SNEGSKA (reference sequence). CDR3 sequence (DNA): TGCAGTGCTAGCACAGGGCTGGAGACTGAAGCTTTCTTT. Amino acid sequence: CSASTGLETEAFF.

Notes on this clonotype: It may be a read error: a sequence one base away is much more abundant. The V and J genes are TRBV3-1 and TRBJ1-2; 7 bases agree with TRBD1. Germline V CDR1 and CDR2: LGHDT, YNNKEL (reference sequence). J gave up 3 bases and V 5 bases, and 18 bases lay outside the gene matches. There are 18 residues in the CDR3. CDR3 sequence: CASSMGGRGLMRDYGYTF. In nucleotides, the CDR3 is TGTGCCAGCAGCATGGGCGGTAGGGGGCTTATGAGGGACTATGGCTACACCTTC.

The chain is built from TRBV20-1 and TRBJ1-5; D gene unclear. The V and J ends lost 3 bases and 2 bases respectively, with 14 bases between them. The germline gives CDR1 DFQATT, CDR2 SNEGSKA (reference sequence). CDR3 length: 15 amino acids. CDR3 region: CSASDPRRGNQPQHF. As DNA, the CDR3 is TGCAGTGCTAGTGACCCGCGGAGAGGCAATCAGCCCCAGCATTTT.

This clonotype was seen repeatedly, ten times or more. The chain combines TRBV6-2 or TRBV6-3 with TRBJ1-1; no clear D gene. This CDR3 spans 12 amino acids. Germline V gives CDR1 MNHEY, CDR2 SVGEGT. Trimming left V 4 bases short and J 4 bases short, with 7 bases between. CDR3 region: CASSSSGTEAFF. The CDR3 nucleotides read TGTGCCAGCAGTTCGAGTGGCACTGAAGCTTTCTTT.

This chain joins TRBV5-1 and TRBJ2-3; possibly TRBD2 for D (5 bases). Germline lookup yields CDR1 SGHRS and CDR2 YFSETQ. This CDR3 contains 14 residues. Deletions cut 5 bases from V and 4 bases from J, with 14 bases between. CDR3 sequence (DNA): TGCGCCAGCAGAGAGGGTGTCCTCTCAGATACGCAGTATTTT. This gives the protein CASREGVLSDTQYF.

V and J are TRBV7-2 and TRBJ2-1; no clear D. CDR1 is SGHTA, CDR2 FQGNSA, per germline. The CDR3 runs to 15 residues. V dropped 2 bases and J dropped 14 bases, with 22 bases sitting between them. In DNA form, the CDR3 reads TGTGCCAGCAGCTTAATCGACCCCACCGGTCCCAAGGAGTTCTTC. It encodes CASSLIDPTGPKEFF.

The DNA of the CDR3 is TGTGCCAGCAGCGTCGCGGGGGGGCCGCTAGAGACCCAGTACTTC. This encodes CASSVAGGPLETQYF. The rearrangement uses TRBV9 and TRBJ2-5, with 9 bases identical to TRBD2. V lost 2 bases, J lost 4 bases, and 6 bases stayed unmatched. CDR3 size: 15 residues. The germline gives CDR1 SGDLS, CDR2 YYNGEE.

Comment on this clonotype: The CDR3 end shows no conserved phenylalanine or tryptophan, and so a read error is likely. The gene calls are TRBV4-3 and TRBJ1-1; D possibly corresponds to TRBD1 (5 bases). Trimming left V 4 bases short and J 0 bases short, with 12 bases between. The CDR3 is 15 residues long. Germline-derived CDR1 and CDR2 are LGHNA and YSLEER. DNA for the CDR3: TGCGCCAGCAGCCGAGACAGCTACATGAACACTGAAGCTTTCTCT. This gives the protein CASSRDSYMNTEAFS.

The sample holds a few counts of this clonotype. This chain uses TRBV12-3 or TRBV12-4 with TRBJ2-7; D may match TRBD1 or TRBD2 (5 bases each). The V gene lost 4 bases and the J gene lost 0 bases, with 10 bases spanning the gap. The CDR3 runs to 14 residues. The CDR3: CASSSGPGSYEQYF. The CDR3 DNA reads TGTGCCAGCAGTTCGGGGCCTGGCTCCTACGAGCAGTACTTC.

The table lists this clonotype with many counts. The chain recombines TRBV3-1 with TRBJ1-1, with D possibly being TRBD1 (5 bases). Per the germline V gene, CDR1 is LGHDT and CDR2 is YNNKEL (reference sequence). V gave up 4 bases and J gave up 1 base, with 10 bases separating them. The CDR3 spans 14 residues. CDR3 sequence reads: CASSPRQQNTEAFF. CDR3 DNA sequence: TGTGCCAGCAGCCCTCGACAGCAGAACACTGAAGCTTTCTTT.

J is TRBJ2-1 and V is TRBV19; 7 nucleotides line up with TRBD1. The CDR3 is made up of 14 amino acids. Looked up from germline, CDR1 is LNHDA and CDR2 is SQIVND (reference sequence). J was trimmed by 0 bases and V by 6 bases; bases with no gene match: 2. CDR3 amino acids: CASRDRSSYNEQFF. Here the CDR3 DNA reads TGTGCCAGTAGGGACAGGAGCTCCTACAATGAGCAGTTCTTC.

This clonotype was detected many times. The V call is TRBV7-2, the J call TRBJ1-1, with D uncertain. Trimming removed 1 base at V and 0 bases at J, with 6 bases between. Germline CDR1 and CDR2: SGHTA and FQGNSA. The CDR3 is 14 amino acids. The CDR3 bases are TGTGCCAGCAGCTTAGTTCCGTTGAACACTGAAGCTTTCTTT. Its protein is CASSLVPLNTEAFF.

In this sample, this clonotype turned up many times. V usage is TRBV6-2 or TRBV6-3 and J usage is TRBJ1-6, with a tentative D call TRBD1 (6 bases). Germline lookup yields CDR1 MNHEY and CDR2 SVGEGT. V lost 2 bases and J lost 7, with 9 bases in between. CDR3 size: 14 residues. The CDR3 spells CASSYGQFNSPLHF. For the CDR3, the DNA is TGTGCCAGCAGTTACGGACAGTTCAATTCACCCCTCCACTTT.

This chain joins TRBV28 and TRBJ2-1; no clear D. The germline CDR1 and CDR2 sequences are MDHEN and SYDVKM. The V gene lost 6 bases and the J gene lost 1 base, with 7 bases spanning the gap. This CDR3 has 13 residues. CDR3 residues: CASRAESYNEQFF. Here the CDR3 DNA reads TGTGCCAGCAGGGCCGAGTCCTACAATGAGCAGTTCTTC.

This clonotype was seen many times. The V gene is TRBV27, the J gene TRBJ1-2, with 7 positions matching TRBD1. Germline trimming cut 5 bases from V and 7 bases from J; bases unmatched to any gene: 10. Germline CDR1 MNHEY, CDR2 SMNVEV (reference sequence). This CDR3 contains 14 residues. The DNA for the CDR3 is TGTGCCAGCAGTCCAGGGGGATCGGGTATTGGCTACACCTTC. Translated, it gives CASSPGGSGIGYTF.

In this sample, this clonotype turned up many times. The rearrangement joins TRBV7-8 to TRBJ1-1, with TRBD1 matching 11 bases. Germline values: CDR1 SGHVS, CDR2 FQNEAQ. The V segment lost 6 bases and the J segment 1 base; nucleotides outside the gene matches: 4. The CDR3 is made up of 15 amino acids. CDR3 residues: CASRRTGGANTEAFF. In DNA, the CDR3 is TGTGCCAGCAGACGGACAGGGGGCGCGAACACTGAAGCTTTCTTT.

This clonotype was seen only a few times. The chain has TRBV9 and TRBJ2-3; D not certain. V gave up 3 bases and J gave up 5 bases, with 16 bases separating them. The CDR3 is 15 amino acids. CDR1 and CDR2 (germline): SGDLS, YYNGEE. The CDR3 loop reads CASSGGMISIDTQYF. CDR3 coding DNA: TGTGCCAGCAGCGGGGGAATGATCTCCATAGATACGCAGTATTTT.

This chain connects TRBV6-1 to TRBJ2-7; 11 bases align to TRBD2. Germline V gene lookup returns CDR1 MNHNS and CDR2 SASEGT. After removal of 5 bases from V and 6 bases from J, the junction contained 15 bases not matched to a gene. The CDR3 has 17 amino acids. The CDR3 nucleotides read TGTGCCAGCAGTCGACTAGCGGGGCCCCTTAGGCGGCCCGAGCAGTACTTC. Encoded protein: CASSRLAGPLRRPEQYF.

This clonotype was seen ten or more times. V gene TRBV2 combines with J gene TRBJ1-5; D remains ambiguous. Trimming left V 6 bases short and J 3 bases short, with 15 bases between. In germline, CDR1 is SNHLY, CDR2 FYNNEI. CDR3 length equals 15 residues. The CDR3 DNA reads as TGTGCCAGCAGCGCCTCGACGGTTCACAATCAGCCCCAGCATTTT. This codes for CASSASTVHNQPQHF.

About this clonotype itself: A read error is possible here, since a much larger clone lies one base away. The chain uses TRBV29-1 and TRBJ2-2; 8 nucleotides line up with TRBD1. There are 15 residues in the CDR3. Germline V lookup: CDR1 SQVTM, CDR2 ANQGSEA. After removal of 1 base from V and 7 bases from J, the junction contained 8 bases not matched to a gene. In DNA form, the CDR3 reads TGCAGCGTTGAAGTTCGGCAGGGGGCGGGCGGGGAGCTGTTTTTT. It is translated as CSVEVRQGAGGELFF.

The chain employs TRBV27 and TRBJ2-5; 7 bases are shared with TRBD1. CDR1 and CDR2 (germline): MNHEY, SMNVEV (reference sequence). The CDR3 totals 15 residues. V dropped 6 bases and J dropped 2; count of bases not matched to a gene: 9. For the CDR3, the DNA is TGTGCCAGCAGCTCGATCGACAGGGTTCAAGAGACCCAGTACTTC. Translating gives CASSSIDRVQETQYF.